This T cell receptor (beta chain) is from a study of blood T cell repertoires in COVID-19. Germline CDR1 reads SNHLY; CDR2 reads FYNNEI. This CDR3 has 14 residues. V was shortened by 4 bases and J by 2 bases, with 11 bases between the two germline ends. Authors' methods: Researchers report that nucleated cell counts were estimated from reference gene primer amplification. The protocol was immunoSEQ multiplex PCR, while the TCRdb copy is restricted to in-frame clones and leaves out a portion. That table supplies the V and J calls and clone size; D and trimming were determined from the DNA. The sample has 150,000 to 200,000 clones; nearly 90% are singletons.

Sequencing input: peripheral blood. V gene TRBV2 combines with J gene TRBJ1-2; D unclear. This TCR came from a young man who had recovered from COVID-19. CDR3 protein: CASSAVPKNYGYTF. The CDR3 region has the DNA TGTGCCAGCAGTGCGGTACCCAAAAACTATGGCTACACCTTC.